The table lists the clone carrying this TCR beta chain with many counts. The data were obtained in a study of shared clonotypes between healthy human individuals. Each of the donors was a healthy adult who was HIV-negative and had not had a recent acute infection or vaccination. Assay: immunoSEQ multiplex PCR; the TCRdb copy retains only in-frame clones and omits some. The sample includes about 1.1 million clones, about 80% seen only once; the top ten take 0.6% to 0.7%. Germline V CDR1 and CDR2: GTSNPN, SVGIG (reference sequence). The CDR3 sequence is 13 residues long. V lost 0 bases to trimming and J lost 8 bases; unmatched junction nucleotides: 5.

This TCR came from a young man in good health. Some clones in this sample may be carry-over from other donors' samples. The chain recombines TRBV30 with TRBJ1-2, with 8 positions matching TRBD1. The sequenced sample was memory CD4+ T cells from PBMCs. Subset noted: CD45RA-negative fraction. The CDR3 region has the DNA TGTGCCTGGAGTGTACCACAGGGGGGAGGCTACACCTTC. Its translation: CAWSVPQGGGYTF.